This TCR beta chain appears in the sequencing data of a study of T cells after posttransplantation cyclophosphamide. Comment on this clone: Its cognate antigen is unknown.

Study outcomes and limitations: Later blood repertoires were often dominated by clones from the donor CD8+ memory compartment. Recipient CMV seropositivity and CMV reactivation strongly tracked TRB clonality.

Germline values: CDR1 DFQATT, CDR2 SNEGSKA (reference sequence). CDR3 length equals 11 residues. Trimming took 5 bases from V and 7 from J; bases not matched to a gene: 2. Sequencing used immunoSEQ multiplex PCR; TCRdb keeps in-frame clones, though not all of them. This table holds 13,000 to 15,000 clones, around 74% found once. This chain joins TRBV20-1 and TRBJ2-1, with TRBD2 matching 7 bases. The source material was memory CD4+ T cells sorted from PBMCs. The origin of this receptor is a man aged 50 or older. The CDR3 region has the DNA TGCAGTGCTTTGGGGGGGAATGAGCAGTTCTTC. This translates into CSALGGNEQFF.